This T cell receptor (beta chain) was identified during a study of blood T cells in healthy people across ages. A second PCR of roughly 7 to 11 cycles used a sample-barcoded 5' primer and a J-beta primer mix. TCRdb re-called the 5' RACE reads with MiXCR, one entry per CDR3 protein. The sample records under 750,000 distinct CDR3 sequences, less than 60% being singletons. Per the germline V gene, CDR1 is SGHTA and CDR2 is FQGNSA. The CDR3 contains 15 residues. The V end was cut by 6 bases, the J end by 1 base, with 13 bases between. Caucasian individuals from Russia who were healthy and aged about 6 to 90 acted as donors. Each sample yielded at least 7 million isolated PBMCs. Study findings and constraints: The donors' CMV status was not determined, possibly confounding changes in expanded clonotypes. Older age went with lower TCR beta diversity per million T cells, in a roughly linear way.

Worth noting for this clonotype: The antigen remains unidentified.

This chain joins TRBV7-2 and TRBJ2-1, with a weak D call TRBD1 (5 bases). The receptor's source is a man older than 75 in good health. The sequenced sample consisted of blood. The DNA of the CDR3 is TGTGCCAGCAGTCCAATGGGGCAGTCCTACAATGAGCAGTTCTTC. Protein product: CASSPMGQSYNEQFF.